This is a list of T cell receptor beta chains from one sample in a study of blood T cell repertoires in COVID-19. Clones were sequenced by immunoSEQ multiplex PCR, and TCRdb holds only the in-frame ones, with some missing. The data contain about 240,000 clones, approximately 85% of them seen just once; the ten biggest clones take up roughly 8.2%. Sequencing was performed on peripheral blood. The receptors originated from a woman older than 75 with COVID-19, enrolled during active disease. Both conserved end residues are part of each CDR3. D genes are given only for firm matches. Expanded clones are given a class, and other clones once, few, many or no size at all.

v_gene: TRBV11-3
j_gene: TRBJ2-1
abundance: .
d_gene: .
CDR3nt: TGTGCCAGCAGCCAAAGGGGGGGCTCCTACAATGAGCAGTTCTTC
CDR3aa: CASSQRGGSYNEQFF

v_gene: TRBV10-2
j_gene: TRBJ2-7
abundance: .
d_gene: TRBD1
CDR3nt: TGCGCCAGCAGGCCCCAGGGACAGGTACACGAGCAGTACTTC
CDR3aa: CASRPQGQVHEQYF

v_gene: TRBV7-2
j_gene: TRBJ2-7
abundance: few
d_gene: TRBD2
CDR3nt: TGTGCCAGCAGCCCCGTCTTCCTAGCGGTCGGATCCTACGAGCAGTACTTC
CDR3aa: CASSPVFLAVGSYEQYF

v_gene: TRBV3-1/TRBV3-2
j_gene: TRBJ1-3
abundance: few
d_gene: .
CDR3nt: TGTGCCAGCAGCCCTAGGGGCCTGAGCGGAAACACCATATATTTT
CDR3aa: CASSPRGLSGNTIYF

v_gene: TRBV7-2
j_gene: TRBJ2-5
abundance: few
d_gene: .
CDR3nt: TGTGCCAGCAGCGTAACTAGCATCGAGACCCAGTACTTC
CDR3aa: CASSVTSIETQYF

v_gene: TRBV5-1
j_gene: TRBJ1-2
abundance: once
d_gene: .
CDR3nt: TGCGCCAGCAGCTGGGGACAAGGAACTTCCTATGGCTACACCTTC
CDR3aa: CASSWGQGTSYGYTF

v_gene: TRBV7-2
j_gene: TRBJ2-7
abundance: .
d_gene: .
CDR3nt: TGTGCCAGCAGCTTAGGATTCGGGAGCGAGCAGTACTTC
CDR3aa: CASSLGFGSEQYF

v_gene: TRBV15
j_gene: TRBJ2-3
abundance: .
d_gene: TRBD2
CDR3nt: TGTGCCACCAGCCTAGCGGGAGGGAGCACAGATACGCAGTATTTT
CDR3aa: CATSLAGGSTDTQYF

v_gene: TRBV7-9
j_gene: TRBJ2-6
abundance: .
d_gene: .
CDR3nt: TGTGCCAGCAGCCTAGGGCAATCTGGGGCCAACGTCCTGACTTTC
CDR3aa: CASSLGQSGANVLTF

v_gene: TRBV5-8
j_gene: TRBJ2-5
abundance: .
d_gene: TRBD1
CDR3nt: TGTGCCAGCAGCTTGGGGGGACAGGGGGCGCGGGAGACCCAGTACTTC
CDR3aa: CASSLGGQGARETQYF

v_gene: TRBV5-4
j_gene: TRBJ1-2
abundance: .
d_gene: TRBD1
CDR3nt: TGTGCCAGCAGTCACTCAGGGACAGTTGGCTACACCTTC
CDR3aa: CASSHSGTVGYTF

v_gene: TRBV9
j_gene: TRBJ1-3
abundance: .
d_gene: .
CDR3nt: TGTGCCAGCAGCCCCCAGGTTGCTGGAAACACCATATATTTT
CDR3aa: CASSPQVAGNTIYF

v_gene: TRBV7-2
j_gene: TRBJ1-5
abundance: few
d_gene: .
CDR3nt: TGTGCCAGCAGCTCCCCACAGGGTGCAAATCAGCCCCAGCATTTT
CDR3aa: CASSSPQGANQPQHF

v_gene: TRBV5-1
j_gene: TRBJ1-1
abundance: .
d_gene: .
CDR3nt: TGCGCCAGCTTACCTTTTCGTTCGAGCGTGAACACTGAAGCTTTCTTT
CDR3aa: CASLPFRSSVNTEAFF

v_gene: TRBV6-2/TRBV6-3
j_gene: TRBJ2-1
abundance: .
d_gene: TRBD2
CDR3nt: TGTGCCAGCAGTTACGGGGGTCTAGCGGGAGTCGACAATGAGCAGTTCTTC
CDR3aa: CASSYGGLAGVDNEQFF

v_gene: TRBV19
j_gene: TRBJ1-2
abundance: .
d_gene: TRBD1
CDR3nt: TGTGCCAGTAATCCCGGGACAGGCAGAAACTATGGCTACACCTTC
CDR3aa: CASNPGTGRNYGYTF

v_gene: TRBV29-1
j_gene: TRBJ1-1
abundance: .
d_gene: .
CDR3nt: TGCAGCGTTGAAGATAGTCCTTTGAACACTGAAGCTTTCTTT
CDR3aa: CSVEDSPLNTEAFF

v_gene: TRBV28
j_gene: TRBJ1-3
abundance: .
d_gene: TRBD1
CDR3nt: TGTGCCAGCAGTACAGGGGACGCTGGAAACACCATATATTTT
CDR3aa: CASSTGDAGNTIYF

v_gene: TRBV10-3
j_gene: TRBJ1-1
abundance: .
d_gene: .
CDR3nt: TGTGCCATCAGTGGTACAGGGAACACTGAAGCTTTCTTT
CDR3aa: CAISGTGNTEAFF

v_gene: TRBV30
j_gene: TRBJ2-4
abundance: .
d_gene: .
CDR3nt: TGTGCCTGGAGTGACGGAGGGTCCAAAAACATTCAGTACTTC
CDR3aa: CAWSDGGSKNIQYF

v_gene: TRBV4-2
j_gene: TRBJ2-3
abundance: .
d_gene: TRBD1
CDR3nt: TGTGCCAGCAGCCTAGCACTCGGACAGGGCACAGATACGCAGTATTTT
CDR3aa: CASSLALGQGTDTQYF

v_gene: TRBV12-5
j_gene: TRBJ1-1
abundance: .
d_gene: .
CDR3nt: TGTGCTAGTGGTTTGGGGGGAGGGGTGGGGACTGAAGCTTTCTTT
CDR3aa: CASGLGGGVGTEAFF

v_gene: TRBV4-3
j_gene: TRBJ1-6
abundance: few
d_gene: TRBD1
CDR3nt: TGCGCCAGCAGCCAAGACCCCCCCGGGACAGGTTTATACTCACCCCTCCACTTT
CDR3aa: CASSQDPPGTGLYSPLHF

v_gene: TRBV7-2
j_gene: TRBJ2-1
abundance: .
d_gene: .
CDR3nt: TGTGCCAGCAACCTAGCGCCAGGTGACAATGAGCAGTTCTTC
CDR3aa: CASNLAPGDNEQFF

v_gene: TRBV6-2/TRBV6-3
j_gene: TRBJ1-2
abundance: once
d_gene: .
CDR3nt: TGTGCCAGCAGTTACGCGCTTCGACAGAACTATGGCTACACCTTC
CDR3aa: CASSYALRQNYGYTF